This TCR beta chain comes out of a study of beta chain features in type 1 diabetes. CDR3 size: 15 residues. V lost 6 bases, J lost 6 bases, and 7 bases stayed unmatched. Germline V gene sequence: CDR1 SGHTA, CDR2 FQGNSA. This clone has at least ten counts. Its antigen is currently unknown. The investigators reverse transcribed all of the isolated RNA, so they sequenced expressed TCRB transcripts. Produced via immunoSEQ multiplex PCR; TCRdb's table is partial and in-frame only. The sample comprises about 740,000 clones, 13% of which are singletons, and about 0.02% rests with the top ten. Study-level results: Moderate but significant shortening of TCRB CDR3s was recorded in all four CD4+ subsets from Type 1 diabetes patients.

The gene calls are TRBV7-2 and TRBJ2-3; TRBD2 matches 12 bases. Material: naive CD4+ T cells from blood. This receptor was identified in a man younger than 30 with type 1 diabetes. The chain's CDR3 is CASSTGLAGQDTQYF. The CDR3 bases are TGTGCCAGCAGTACTGGACTAGCGGGGCAGGATACGCAGTATTTT.